This T cell receptor (beta chain) was identified in a study of blood T cell repertoires in COVID-19. Study overall: Samples taken during acute and convalescent COVID-19 were collected in the United States, Italy and Spain. The analysed material was cDNA or gDNA that came from T cells, B-cell-depleted T cells, or PBMCs.

Authors' analysis steps: Amplifying reference gene primers gave estimates of nucleated cell counts. The repertoire was sequenced with immunoSEQ multiplex PCR; TCRdb's copy has only in-frame clones and lacks some. V, J and clone size reflect that table, while D and trimming were determined from the DNA. Seen here are 11,000 to 15,000 clones, about four fifths observed once, and the top ten hold about 22%. CDR1 is LGHDT, CDR2 YNNKEL, per germline (reference sequence). CDR3 size: 11 residues. Trimming took off 1 base at V and 11 bases at J, with 8 bases between the two ends. The gene calls are TRBV3-1 (or the pseudogene TRBV3-2) and TRBJ1-1, with D possibly TRBD1 on 5 matching bases. Sequenced sample: peripheral blood. The TCR was taken from a woman aged 60-70 years with acute or convalescent COVID-19. The CDR3 spells CASSQAGVAFF. In DNA form, the CDR3 reads TGTGCCAGCAGCCAAGCGGGGGTGGCTTTCTTT.